The 32 T cell receptor beta chains below were found in one sample sequenced in a study of blood T cell repertoires in COVID-19. Profiling relied on immunoSEQ multiplex PCR, and the TCRdb table lists in-frame clones only, not all of them. This table holds over 350,000 clones, 80% to 90% found once. Material for sequencing was peripheral blood. The receptors come from a woman younger than 45 with active or convalescent COVID-19.

For the CDR3, the DNA is TGTGCCAGTCACGGACAGGGAGGCACTGAAGCTTTCTTT. It codes for CASHGQGGTEAFF. This chain joins TRBV18 and TRBJ1-1; 8 bases are shared with TRBD1. V trimming: 9 bases; J trimming: 4 bases; junction bases outside the gene matches: 7. This CDR3 contains 13 residues. Germline CDR1 is KGHSH and CDR2 is LQKENI. Full variable domain (outside the CDR3, taken from reference TRBV18 and TRBJ1-1): NAGVMQNPRHLVRRRGQEARLRCSPMKGHSHVYWYRQLPEEGLKFMVYLQKENIIDESGMPKERFSAEFPKEGPSILRIQQVVRGDSAAYFCASHGQGGTEAFFGQGTRLTVV.

This clone was recorded only once. This sequence joins TRBV6-2 or TRBV6-3 and TRBJ1-5, with D possibly being TRBD1 (5 bases). The CDR3 is 11 residues long. Germline lookup yields CDR1 MNHEY and CDR2 SVGEGT. The germline V and J ends were trimmed by 5 bases and 9 bases, with 8 bases remaining between them. Here the CDR3 reads CASSQGAPQHF. In nucleotides, the CDR3 is TGTGCCAGCAGTCAGGGTGCGCCCCAGCATTTT.

This rearrangement joins TRBV3-1 (or the pseudogene TRBV3-2) to TRBJ1-1; no definite D call. Germline CDR1 LGHDT, CDR2 YNNKEL (reference sequence). The V gene lost 4 bases and the J gene lost 0 bases, with 12 bases spanning the gap. The CDR3 covers 15 residues. As DNA, the CDR3 is TGTGCCAGCAGCCTATCGACATATATGAACACTGAAGCTTTCTTT. Protein product: CASSLSTYMNTEAFF.

This clone has just one count. The V gene is TRBV6-6, the J gene TRBJ1-6, with unresolved D. Trimming stripped 2 bases from V and 7 bases from J, with 15 bases between. Germline CDR1 and CDR2: MNHNY and SVGAGI (reference sequence). The CDR3 consists of 16 residues. Here the CDR3 reads CASSYPPEGKNSPLHF. CDR3 sequence (DNA): TGTGCCAGCAGTTACCCCCCCGAGGGAAAGAATTCACCCCTCCACTTT.

This clone was counted once. The rearrangement uses TRBV2 and TRBJ2-4; TRBD2 is a possible D gene (5 bases). V was trimmed by 1 base and J by 9 bases, leaving 16 bases between them. This CDR3 region has 15 residues. Germline CDR1 reads SNHLY; CDR2 reads FYNNEI. In nucleotides, the CDR3 is TGTGCCAGCAGTGAAGAGTTAGCCGGAGCGGCCATTCAGTACTTC. Translation gives CASSEELAGAAIQYF.

The rearrangement uses TRBV7-2 and TRBJ2-1, with unresolved D. The V end was cut by 2 bases, the J end by 7 bases, with 18 bases between. Per the germline V gene, CDR1 is SGHTA and CDR2 is FQGNSA. The CDR3 runs 16 residues. Here the CDR3 reads CASSLKRSRLGNEQFF. CDR3 in DNA: TGTGCCAGCAGCTTAAAAAGGAGCAGACTTGGGAATGAGCAGTTCTTC.

Notes on this clone: Other DNA sequences from this sample encode an identical CDR3 as well. The chain is built from TRBV11-2 and TRBJ1-2, with D unresolved. CDR3 length equals 13 residues. V lost 2 bases, J lost 0 bases, and 4 bases lay in between. Germline V gene sequence: CDR1 SGHAT, CDR2 FQNNGV. CDR3 in DNA: TGTGCCAGCAGCTTAAGAGCTAACTATGGCTACACCTTC. Translation: CASSLRANYGYTF.

The V gene is TRBV3-1 (or the pseudogene TRBV3-2), the J gene TRBJ1-3, with 10 positions matching TRBD1. CDR3 length: 18 residues. CDR1 is LGHDT and CDR2 is YNNKEL in the germline V gene (reference sequence). The J segment lost 2 bases and the V segment lost 4 bases, leaving 11 bases of the junction unmatched. The CDR3 DNA reads TGTGCCAGCAGCCTACAGGATACGACAGGGGGCCCTGGAAACACCATATATTTT. Protein: CASSLQDTTGGPGNTIYF.

The V call is TRBV3-1 (or the pseudogene TRBV3-2), the J call TRBJ1-2; no clear D. Germline-derived CDR1 and CDR2 are LGHDT and YNNKEL (reference sequence). Trimming pared 4 bases from V and 4 bases from J, leaving 10 bases between. The CDR3 is made up of 13 amino acids. CDR3 loop: CASSPRWAYGYTF. DNA for the CDR3: TGTGCCAGCAGCCCAAGGTGGGCCTATGGCTACACCTTC.

The chain joins TRBV13 to TRBJ1-2, with 9 bases aligning to TRBD1. V lost 3 bases, J lost 6 bases, and 5 bases stayed unmatched. This CDR3 has 14 residues. CDR1 is PRHDT and CDR2 is FYEKMQ in the germline V gene (reference sequence). The CDR3 DNA is TGTGCCAGCAGCTTTAGACAGGGGGGGCATGGCTACACCTTC. Protein: CASSFRQGGHGYTF.

The chain uses TRBV27 and TRBJ2-4; a weak D match, TRBD2 (5 bases). The CDR3 loop spans 14 amino acids. With 5 bases removed from V and 8 bases from J, the gap between germline ends came to 16 bases. Germline loops: CDR1 MNHEY, CDR2 SMNVEV (reference sequence). The CDR3 nucleotides are TGTGCCAGCAGTCCCCTTGACTACCCGGACATTCAGTACTTC. The encoded protein is CASSPLDYPDIQYF.

This chain connects TRBV29-1 to TRBJ2-7, with D tentatively TRBD2 (6 bases). Germline CDR1 SQVTM, CDR2 ANQGSEA. V was pared by 7 bases and J by 0 bases, with 13 bases between. The length of the CDR3 is 13 residues. CDR3 amino acids: CSAVGGISYEQYF. CDR3 nucleotide sequence: TGCAGCGCCGTGGGCGGGATCTCCTACGAGCAGTACTTC.

The chain couples TRBV11-2 to TRBJ2-3; 8 bases map to TRBD2. This CDR3 spans 18 amino acids. The germline gives CDR1 SGHAT, CDR2 FQNNGV. The ends lost 4 bases at V and 0 bases at J; junction bases unmatched: 12. The CDR3 here is CASSSRPTVAGSTDTQYF. The CDR3 DNA reads as TGTGCCAGCAGCTCCAGACCCACCGTAGCGGGGAGCACAGATACGCAGTATTTT. Supplemented by reference TRBV11-2 and TRBJ2-3, the full variable domain reads EAGVAQSPRYKIIEKRQSVAFWCNPISGHATLYWYQQILGQGPKLLIQFQNNGVVDDSQLPKDRFSAERLKGVDSTLKIQPAKLEDSAVYLCASSSRPTVAGSTDTQYFGPGTRLTVL.

The CDR3 sequence: CASSLGYSGLQSALWEQYF. The CDR3 DNA follows: TGTGCCAGCAGCTTAGGCTATTCCGGGTTGCAAAGTGCCTTGTGGGAGCAGTACTTC. The chain combines TRBV7-2 with TRBJ2-7, with D uncertain. The CDR3 contains 19 residues. Deletions cut 1 base from V and 7 bases from J, with 29 bases between. CDR1 is SGHTA and CDR2 is FQGNSA in the germline V gene.

A single count supports this clone. The chain has TRBV14 and TRBJ2-7, with 8 bases matching TRBD1. V shed 6 bases, J shed 3 bases, and the junction held 13 bases outside the gene matches. In germline, CDR1 is SGHDN, CDR2 FVKESK. There are 16 residues in the CDR3. CDR3: CASSGGTGGPRYEQYF. CDR3 DNA: TGTGCCAGCAGTGGTGGAACAGGGGGTCCCCGCTACGAGCAGTACTTC.

Notes on this clone: Other DNA sequences within the sample encode an identical CDR3. V is TRBV3-1 (or the pseudogene TRBV3-2) and J is TRBJ1-3, with TRBD1 identical over 10 bases. Losses at the gene ends were 3 bases for V and 0 bases for J; bases not matched to a gene: 2. The CDR3 spans 16 residues. CDR1 and CDR2 from the germline V gene are LGHDT and YNNKEL (reference sequence). The DNA for the CDR3 is TGTGCCAGCAGCCAGGGACAGGGGTACTCTGGAAACACCATATATTTT. Amino acid sequence: CASSQGQGYSGNTIYF.

V gene TRBV3-1 (or the pseudogene TRBV3-2) combines with J gene TRBJ1-4, with D tentatively TRBD1 (6 bases). This CDR3 is 16 amino acids long. Germline V lookup: CDR1 LGHDT, CDR2 YNNKEL (reference sequence). V lost 4 bases, J lost 2 bases, and 14 bases lay in between. In nucleotides, the CDR3 is TGTGCCAGCAGCCGGCAGGGGACGGGGACTAATGAAAAACTGTTTTTT. It encodes CASSRQGTGTNEKLFF.

The genes are TRBV6-6 and TRBJ2-1; D is possibly TRBD1 (6 bases). Trimming left V 5 bases short and J 5 bases short, with 13 bases between. This CDR3 has 14 residues. Germline loops: CDR1 MNHNY, CDR2 SVGAGI (reference sequence). The CDR3 here is CASSPGTHNNEQFF. The CDR3 DNA sequence: TGTGCCAGCAGTCCCGGGACACATAACAATGAGCAGTTCTTC.

The chain couples TRBV5-6 to TRBJ1-3; D is ambiguous. Germline assignment: CDR1 SGHDT and CDR2 YYEEEE. V was shortened by 4 bases and J by 6 bases, with 14 bases between the two germline ends. This CDR3 region has 14 residues. CDR3 in amino acids: CASSLPPAENTIYF. CDR3 coding DNA: TGTGCCAGCAGCCTCCCGCCCGCGGAAAACACCATATATTTT.

This clone was found a few times. The CDR3: CASSERETRELFF. The CDR3 coding sequence is TGCGCCAGCAGTGAGCGGGAGACTAGGGAGCTGTTTTTT. This chain joins TRBV10-1 and TRBJ2-2; D possibly corresponds to TRBD2 (6 bases). V lost 2 bases and J lost 9, with 10 bases in between. Per the germline V gene, CDR1 is WNHNN and CDR2 is SYGVQD (reference sequence). The CDR3 consists of 13 residues.

This chain connects TRBV7-9 to TRBJ2-7; the match to TRBD1 covers 7 bases. V gave up 4 bases and J gave up 0 bases; unmatched junction bases: 6. CDR1 and CDR2 from the germline V gene are SEHNR and FQNEAQ (reference sequence). The CDR3 has 15 residues. Here the CDR3 reads CASSYLTGASYEQYF. CDR3 in DNA: TGTGCCAGCAGCTATTTAACAGGGGCCTCCTACGAGCAGTACTTC.

The chain has TRBV30 and TRBJ2-1; the match to TRBD1 covers 9 bases. V gave up 5 bases and J gave up 7 bases; unmatched junction bases: 12. CDR1 and CDR2 (germline): GTSNPN, SVGIG (reference sequence). CDR3 length: 15 amino acids. CDR3 residues: CAWAPGQGSWNEQFF. The DNA for the CDR3 is TGTGCCTGGGCGCCGGGACAGGGATCTTGGAATGAGCAGTTCTTC.

The chain employs TRBV3-1 (or the pseudogene TRBV3-2) and TRBJ2-4; a weak D match, TRBD1 (6 bases). There are 16 residues in the CDR3. The V gene lost 3 bases and the J gene lost 0 bases, with 12 bases spanning the gap. Per germline, CDR1 LGHDT and CDR2 YNNKEL (reference sequence). CDR3 sequence: CASSQTGTLAKNIQYF. The CDR3 DNA follows: TGTGCCAGCAGCCAGACAGGAACTCTAGCCAAAAACATTCAGTACTTC.

The gene calls are TRBV27 and TRBJ2-3, with TRBD1 matching over 8 bases. The trim removed 7 bases at V and 2 bases at J, leaving 2 bases unmatched. Germline CDR1 is MNHEY and CDR2 is SMNVEV (reference sequence). CDR3 length: 13 residues. In nucleotides, the CDR3 is TGTGCCAGCATACAGGGGGACACAGATACGCAGTATTTT. Residues: CASIQGDTDTQYF.

The chain uses TRBV18 and TRBJ2-1; 9 bases match TRBD2. The CDR3 length is 15 residues. Looked up from germline, CDR1 is KGHSH and CDR2 is LQKENI. J was trimmed by 9 bases and V by 5 bases; bases with no gene match: 11. The CDR3 DNA sequence: TGTGCCAGCTCATCGGGACTAGCAGGCTCCCCTGAGCAGTTCTTC. Amino acids: CASSSGLAGSPEQFF.

This clone was observed a few times. This sequence joins TRBV29-1 and TRBJ1-2; D remains unclear. Germline assignment: CDR1 SQVTM and CDR2 ANQGSEA. This CDR3 is 9 amino acids long. V lost 3 bases, J lost 8 bases, and 4 bases lay in between. The DNA of the CDR3 is TGCAGCGTTGATGGCGGCTACACCTTC. Translating it yields CSVDGGYTF.

The chain employs TRBV19 and TRBJ1-1; 8 bases map to TRBD1. J lost 0 bases, V lost 4 bases, and 13 bases had no gene match. Germline CDR1 is LNHDA and CDR2 is SQIVND (reference sequence). The CDR3 spans 18 residues. The CDR3 loop reads CASSKGTGGWAMNTEAFF. CDR3 nucleotides: TGTGCCAGTAGTAAAGGGACAGGTGGCTGGGCCATGAACACTGAAGCTTTCTTT.

This clone was observed a single time. J is TRBJ1-1 and V is TRBV10-3; 8 bases line up with TRBD1. CDR1 and CDR2 (germline): ENHRY, SYGVKD. J was trimmed by 5 bases and V by 6 bases; bases with no gene match: 5. CDR3 length: 13 amino acids. The CDR3 region has the DNA TGTGCCATCAGCCAGGGGGCGAGAACTGAAGCTTTCTTT. Its protein is CAISQGARTEAFF.

The chain has TRBV5-5 and TRBJ1-5, with a weak D call TRBD1 (5 bases). V was shortened by 5 bases and J by 2 bases, with 8 bases between the two germline ends. Germline CDR1 and CDR2: SGHKS and YYEKEE (reference sequence). The CDR3 runs 13 residues. Here the CDR3 reads CASSAGGNQPQHF. CDR3 in DNA: TGTGCCAGCAGTGCGGGGGGCAATCAGCCCCAGCATTTT.

The chain recombines TRBV10-3 with TRBJ2-5; D may be TRBD2 (5 bases). Trimming took off 3 bases at V and 3 bases at J, with 11 bases between the two ends. This CDR3 has 14 residues. Germline V gene lookup returns CDR1 ENHRY and CDR2 SYGVKD. The CDR3 loop reads CAISDVAREETQYF. For the CDR3, the DNA is TGTGCCATCAGTGATGTAGCGCGGGAAGAGACCCAGTACTTC.

J is TRBJ2-1 and V is TRBV4-1; D gene ambiguous. The V and J ends lost 0 bases and 4 bases respectively, with 7 bases between them. Germline V gene lookup returns CDR1 MGHRA and CDR2 YSYEKL. This CDR3 spans 14 amino acids. CDR3 in amino acids: CASSQDEDYNEQFF. CDR3 sequence (DNA): TGCGCCAGCAGCCAAGATGAGGATTACAATGAGCAGTTCTTC.

This sequence joins TRBV4-1 and TRBJ1-2; 7 bases match TRBD1. V lost 0 bases, J lost 7 bases, and 17 bases stayed unmatched. The CDR3 length is 18 residues. Germline assignment: CDR1 MGHRA and CDR2 YSYEKL. The CDR3 region has the DNA TGCGCCAGCAGCCAAGAAAGGGGTCCAGGGGGGAGTTATCGTGGCTACACCTTC. Its translation is CASSQERGPGGSYRGYTF.